This T cell receptor beta chain was retrieved from a study of T cell responses to AZD1222 COVID-19 vaccine. CDR1 is SGHAT and CDR2 is FQNNGV in the germline V gene. V lost 1 base and J lost 7, with 8 bases in between. This CDR3 has 13 residues. This clone was counted only a few times. The protocol was immunoSEQ multiplex PCR, while the TCRdb copy is restricted to in-frame clones and leaves out a portion. The sample lists 160,000 or so clones, roughly 90% occurring once. The V and J genes are TRBV11-2 and TRBJ1-5; D gene ambiguous. This clonotype was sampled from an adult in good health. The input for sequencing was peripheral blood, taken on day 0 of AZD1222 vaccination. The CDR3 protein is CASSLVGQQPQHF. CDR3 DNA: TGTGCCAGCAGCTTAGTTGGCCAGCAGCCCCAGCATTTT.